The TCR beta chain described here comes from a study of blood T cell repertoires in COVID-19. Study information: The samples span acute and convalescent COVID-19 from the United States, Italy and Spain.

As originally analysed: Counts of nucleated cells, estimated from reference gene primer amplification, were obtained. Libraries were prepared by immunoSEQ multiplex PCR; TCRdb keeps only in-frame clonotypes and omits some of them. That table is the source of V, J and clone size, and D and trimming were worked out from the DNA. The sample includes a few hundred thousand clones, roughly 90% of them seen just once. Germline V lookup: CDR1 DFQATT, CDR2 SNEGSKA (reference sequence). The CDR3 sequence is 11 residues long. Trimming cost V 1 base and J 7 bases, with 4 bases left between them. The chain links TRBV20-1 to TRBJ2-2; D uncertain. The TCR was taken from a man between 18 and 35 years old who had recovered from COVID-19. Sequenced input: peripheral blood. This CDR3 is CSARVRGELFF. In nucleotides, the CDR3 is TGCAGTGCTAGAGTGCGCGGGGAGCTGTTTTTT.